The source of this T cell receptor (beta chain) is a study of T cell responses to AZD1222 COVID-19 vaccine (dated by TCRdb to 2020 to 2022). With regard to the full study: TCR sequencing covered 230 to 250 trial participants: about 210 given two doses of AZD1222 and 26 given two doses of MenACWY control vaccine. Trial participants were enrolled by age into 18-55, 56-69 and 70-plus year subgroups, with approximately 150, 28 and 58 TCR-sequenced participants respectively.

General conclusions and limits of the study: The whole spike protein was spanned by vaccine-associated CD4 TCRs, and dominant responses were seen in regions 160-218 and 743-854. Epitopes outside the regions mutated in the B.1.351 and B.1.1.7 variants were reportedly recognized by nearly half of the unique spike-specific TCRs. After two AZD1222 doses, both the breadth and the depth of spike-specific TCRs were significantly higher than at day 0 and than in MenACWY recipients. The 56-69-year group was small, and its depth increase did not reach significance, likely because of low power. Conclusions about previously exposed vaccinees are limited because only six or seven AZD1222 recipients were SARS-CoV-2 seropositive at baseline. No day 14 peak-response samples were available, so repertoires were characterized only after the peak T cell response. Participants were mostly white British, with more females than males. The authors suggested clonal diversity may have been underestimated.

This specimen's time point label, per the study, means: sample from adult after SARS-CoV-2 infection, after symptom onset. A couple of convalescent COVID-19 patients, sampled after symptom onset from adults with prior SARS-CoV-2 infection, were also TCR-sequenced for comparison. The CDR3 regions of human TCRbeta chains were subjected to immunosequencing. In the original analysis: TCRs in the repertoires were compared against a reference library of SARS-CoV-2-specific TCRs that had been generated with the MIRA antigen-specificity platform. Breadth meant the fraction of unique TCRs that were SARS-CoV-2-associated, whereas depth meant the fraction of total T cells that were SARS-CoV-2-associated. Each spike-specific TCR was assigned to its reactive spike region and to a CD4 or CD8 class using the MIRA data. Log10-transformed breadth and depth values were compared by one-way ANOVA with Sidak's multiple comparisons tests. The immuneACCESS repertoire file appears here via TCRdb, limited to in-frame rearrangements. These files lack a portion of the clones; in checked studies, under half of the deficit traces to unresolved V genes, and the cause of the others is not known. V and J calls and clone size are those listed in that table; D and trimming were worked out from the DNA. Across this sample there are roughly 150,000 clones, with more than 85% seen only once. The ten largest clones represent approximately 7% of the sample.

A word on this clone: The antigen this receptor binds is unknown. No much larger clonotype is one base removed from it; base qualities were not supplied.

Taken from the germline V gene, the CDR1 and CDR2 loops are MDHEN and SYDVKM. The cysteine opens and the phenylalanine closes a CDR3 of 14 amino acids. Just the 42-base CDR3 DNA is kept, in frame starting at base 1. Clipping removes 3 bases from V and 9 bases from J, with 3 as the unmatched junction base count. The TCR sequence derives from an adult who had recovered from COVID-19. Sequencing was performed on peripheral blood, taken after recovery from COVID-19. The chain is assembled from TRBV28 and TRBJ1-6; 9 middle bases align to TRBD1. The CDR3 has the sequence CASSFGTGLSPLHF. The sequence in DNA is TGTGCCAGCAGTTTCGGGACAGGGCTTTCACCCCTCCACTTT.